Each of the 29 T cell receptor beta chains below was sequenced from the same sample in a study of cytomegalovirus exposure and HLA in healthy donors. Some clones are missing from TCRdb's copy, which holds only in-frame ones; the method was immunoSEQ multiplex PCR. This table holds roughly 90,000 clones, around 85% found once. Sequenced input: PBMCs. These receptors were taken from a man between 18 and 29 years old in good health and CMV-seropositive.

The chain combines TRBV9 with TRBJ1-4; unclear D gene. In germline, CDR1 is SGDLS, CDR2 YYNGEE. This CDR3 comprises 15 residues. V lost 4 bases and J lost 0, with 10 bases in between. CDR3 in DNA: TGTGCCAGCAGCACATACGGGGCAACTAATGAAAAACTGTTTTTT. As protein: CASSTYGATNEKLFF.

The J gene is TRBJ2-7, the V gene TRBV11-1; 12 bases match TRBD2. Trimming removed 5 bases from V and 5 bases from J; junction bases left unmatched: 7. The CDR3 is 15 residues long. Germline V gene lookup returns CDR1 SGHAT and CDR2 FQDESV (reference sequence). CDR3: CASSPSTSGSDEQYF. DNA of the CDR3: TGTGCCAGCAGCCCCTCGACTAGCGGGAGTGACGAGCAGTACTTC.

This clone showed up just a few times. The chain links TRBV19 to TRBJ1-2; possibly TRBD1 for D (5 bases). CDR1 and CDR2 from the germline V gene are LNHDA and SQIVND (reference sequence). The V and J ends lost 0 bases and 4 bases respectively, with 15 bases between them. The CDR3 length is 16 residues. CDR3 protein: CASSIDWRGRSYGYTF. The CDR3 bases are TGTGCCAGTAGTATAGATTGGCGGGGCCGTAGCTATGGCTACACCTTC.

V is TRBV19 and J is TRBJ2-3, with TRBD1 identical over 8 bases. With V trimmed by 6 bases and J by 0 bases, 8 bases remained unmatched. CDR1 and CDR2 (germline): LNHDA, SQIVND (reference sequence). CDR3 length: 16 amino acids. CDR3 nucleotides: TGTGCCAGTAGGCTCCACGGGACAGGCAGCACAGATACGCAGTATTTT. It translates to CASRLHGTGSTDTQYF. The variable domain in full, with the rest retrieved from reference TRBV19 and TRBJ2-3, is DGGITQSPKYLFRKEGQNVTLSCEQNLNHDAMYWYRQDPGQGLRLIYYSQIVNDFQKGDIAEGYSVSREKKESFPLTVTSAQKNPTAFYLCASRLHGTGSTDTQYFGPGTRLTVL.

This clone was seen just once. For the CDR3, the DNA is TGTGCCAGCAGTTCCCCCTCTAGGAGCTCCTACAATGAGCAGTTCTTC. Protein product: CASSSPSRSSYNEQFF. J is TRBJ2-1 and V is TRBV28; D gene ambiguous. Germline CDR1 reads MDHEN; CDR2 reads SYDVKM. This CDR3 has 16 amino acids. With 4 bases removed from V and 0 bases from J, the gap between germline ends came to 13 bases. The full variable domain, in which reference TRBV28 and TRBJ2-1 provide the parts outside the CDR3, is DVKVTQSSRYLVKRTGEKVFLECVQDMDHENMFWYRQDPGLGLRLIYFSYDVKMKEKGDIPEGYSVSREKKERFSLILESASTNQTSMYLCASSSPSRSSYNEQFFGPGTRLTVL.

V gene TRBV15 combines with J gene TRBJ1-4; unclear D gene. Germline V gene sequence: CDR1 LNHNV, CDR2 YYDKDF (reference sequence). The V end lost 3 bases, the J end lost 7 bases, and 18 bases lay between the germline ends. There are 16 residues in the CDR3. This chain's CDR3 is CATSRGGITAFEKLFF. The DNA for the CDR3 is TGTGCCACCAGCAGGGGAGGGATTACAGCCTTTGAAAAACTGTTTTTT. The complete variable domain, with remaining parts taken from reference TRBV15 and TRBJ1-4, reads DAMVIQNPRYQVTQFGKPVTLSCSQTLNHNVMYWYQQKSSQAPKLLFHYYDKDFNNEADTPDNFQSRRPNTSFCFLDIRSPGLGDTAMYLCATSRGGITAFEKLFFGSGTQLSVL.

The rearrangement joins TRBV6-5 to TRBJ2-5, with D uncertain. V gave up 3 bases and J gave up 7 bases, with 15 bases separating them. The CDR3 is made up of 14 amino acids. The germline CDR1 and CDR2 sequences are MNHEY and SVGAGI. This CDR3 reads CASSYLSGSWTQYF. In nucleotides, the CDR3 is TGTGCCAGCAGTTATCTATCGGGTTCGTGGACCCAGTACTTC.

V is TRBV28 and J is TRBJ2-3; unclear D gene. Between the trimmed V and J ends, which lost 6 bases and 5 bases, there was a span of 12 bases. Germline V gives CDR1 MDHEN, CDR2 SYDVKM. CDR3 length equals 13 residues. CDR3 nucleotide sequence: TGTGCCAGCAGCCCCGGGTTGGGAGATACGCAGTATTTT. Encoded protein: CASSPGLGDTQYF.

The gene calls are TRBV28 and TRBJ1-4; D is ambiguous. The germline gives CDR1 MDHEN, CDR2 SYDVKM. The CDR3 extends over 15 amino acids. V was trimmed by 5 bases and J by 4 bases, leaving 14 bases between them. The CDR3 reads CASSQFEGDNEKLFF. The CDR3 DNA sequence: TGTGCCAGCAGTCAATTCGAGGGAGATAATGAAAAACTGTTTTTT. Drawing the rest from reference TRBV28 and TRBJ1-4, the complete variable domain is DVKVTQSSRYLVKRTGEKVFLECVQDMDHENMFWYRQDPGLGLRLIYFSYDVKMKEKGDIPEGYSVSREKKERFSLILESASTNQTSMYLCASSQFEGDNEKLFFGSGTQLSVL.

The chain employs TRBV30 and TRBJ1-2, with a tentative D call TRBD1 (5 bases). This CDR3 has 12 amino acids. From germline, CDR1 is GTSNPN and CDR2 SVGIG (reference sequence). Trimming took 5 bases from V and 4 from J, leaving 11 bases between them. The DNA for the CDR3 is TGTGCCTGGGTCAGGGACTCCTATGGCTACACCTTC. Its protein is CAWVRDSYGYTF.

The table lists this clone with a few counts. The chain joins TRBV5-1 to TRBJ2-7, with 7 bases aligning to TRBD2. J gave up 0 bases and V 4 bases, and 10 bases lay outside the gene matches. The CDR3 length is 16 residues. Germline lookup yields CDR1 SGHRS and CDR2 YFSETQ. CDR3 coding DNA: TGCGCCAGCAGCATGAATAGCGGGTCGGGCTCCTACGAGCAGTACTTC. It yields the protein CASSMNSGSGSYEQYF. Supplemented by reference TRBV5-1 and TRBJ2-7, the full variable domain reads KAGVTQTPRYLIKTRGQQVTLSCSPISGHRSVSWYQQTPGQGLQFLFEYFSETQRNKGNFPGRFSGRQFSNSRSEMNVSTLELGDSALYLCASSMNSGSGSYEQYFGPGTRLTVT.

The chain uses TRBV28 and TRBJ2-5, with D tentatively TRBD1 (6 bases). CDR3 length equals 14 residues. Trimming pared 2 bases from V and 5 bases from J, leaving 12 bases between. Per the germline V gene, CDR1 is MDHEN and CDR2 is SYDVKM. The CDR3 bases are TGTGCCAGCAGTTTAAGGGGGTATAGGGAGACCCAGTACTTC. It encodes CASSLRGYRETQYF.

This chain joins TRBV18 and TRBJ2-2, with 8 bases that match TRBD1. This CDR3 spans 15 amino acids. The V segment lost 4 bases and the J segment 0 bases; nucleotides outside the gene matches: 1. Germline values: CDR1 KGHSH, CDR2 LQKENI. CDR3 protein: CASSRTGTNTGELFF. CDR3 DNA: TGTGCCAGCTCACGGACAGGGACGAACACCGGGGAGCTGTTTTTT.

V is TRBV19 and J is TRBJ2-1, with D perhaps TRBD1 (6 bases). The germline gives CDR1 LNHDA, CDR2 SQIVND (reference sequence). The CDR3 has 15 amino acids. V lost 4 bases and J 9 bases, leaving 19 bases between the germline ends. The CDR3 DNA reads as TGTGCCAGTAGTAAGAGGACAGAAGGGCATACTGAGCAGTTCTTC. It translates to CASSKRTEGHTEQFF.

The chain links TRBV29-1 to TRBJ2-3, with D perhaps TRBD1 (5 bases). Trimming left V 1 base short and J 2 bases short, with 22 bases between. The CDR3 is 18 residues long. The germline V gene encodes CDR1 SQVTM and CDR2 ANQGSEA. CDR3 region: CSVEAPVGGARPTDTQYF. DNA for the CDR3: TGCAGCGTTGAAGCCCCAGTAGGTGGGGCAAGGCCCACAGATACGCAGTATTTT.

V is TRBV19 and J is TRBJ2-5; 8 nucleotides match TRBD1. CDR3 length: 14 amino acids. Losses at the gene ends were 4 bases for V and 1 base for J; bases not matched to a gene: 2. The germline gives CDR1 LNHDA, CDR2 SQIVND (reference sequence). The CDR3 coding sequence is TGTGCCAGTAGTAAAGGACAGGGCCAAGAGACCCAGTACTTC. Translated, it gives CASSKGQGQETQYF.

CDR3 in amino acids: CASSLGEWIGEYNEQFF. The DNA of the CDR3 is TGTGCCAGCAGCTTAGGGGAGTGGATCGGCGAATACAATGAGCAGTTCTTC. The chain couples TRBV11-3 to TRBJ2-1; TRBD2 is a possible D gene (5 bases). Germline CDR1 SGHNT, CDR2 YENEEA. V was clipped by 1 base and J by 4 bases, with 17 bases between them. CDR3 size: 17 residues.

This clone has a single count. The chain joins TRBV21-1 to TRBJ1-1; TRBD1 is taken as the D call from the table, unchecked against the DNA. TRBV21-1 is a pseudogene. The length of the CDR3 is 12 residues. In nucleotides, the CDR3 is TGTGCCAGCAGCGGGACAGGGGGCGGAGCTTTCTTT. This sequence encodes CASSGTGGGAFF.

In this sample, this clone turned up many times. The chain recombines TRBV29-1 with TRBJ1-4; D is unclear. The CDR3 loop spans 13 amino acids. Trimming pared 3 bases from V and 9 bases from J, leaving 14 bases between. Looked up from germline, CDR1 is SQVTM and CDR2 is ANQGSEA. This chain's CDR3 is CSVEWGDGKKLFF. Here the CDR3 DNA reads TGCAGCGTTGAGTGGGGAGACGGGAAAAAACTGTTTTTT.

The chain couples TRBV10-3 to TRBJ2-7; weak D call: TRBD1 (5 bases). Germline CDR1 reads ENHRY; CDR2 reads SYGVKD. Between the trimmed V and J ends, which lost 9 bases and 1 base, there was a span of 22 bases. This CDR3 is built from 16 residues. DNA of the CDR3: TGTGCCATAACCGAAATCCCAGGGAAATATTCCTACGAGCAGTACTTC. Translated, it gives CAITEIPGKYSYEQYF.

The genes are TRBV11-3 and TRBJ1-2; 7 bases map to TRBD1. Germline-derived CDR1 and CDR2 are SGHNT and YENEEA. CDR3 length equals 11 residues. V lost 5 bases to trimming and J lost 6 bases; unmatched junction nucleotides: 0. The CDR3 nucleotides are TGTGCCAGCAGCCAGGGGGATGGCTACACCTTC. This sequence encodes CASSQGDGYTF.

The chain recombines TRBV28 with TRBJ2-7; the match to TRBD2 covers 7 bases. V shed 3 bases and J 4 bases; nucleotides not matched to a gene: 6. The germline gives CDR1 MDHEN, CDR2 SYDVKM. This CDR3 has 14 amino acids. The CDR3 is CASSFGGKIYEQYF. The CDR3 nucleotides are TGTGCCAGCAGTTTCGGGGGGAAGATTTACGAGCAGTACTTC. Full variable domain (remainder filled in from reference TRBV28 and TRBJ2-7): DVKVTQSSRYLVKRTGEKVFLECVQDMDHENMFWYRQDPGLGLRLIYFSYDVKMKEKGDIPEGYSVSREKKERFSLILESASTNQTSMYLCASSFGGKIYEQYFGPGTRLTVT.

J is TRBJ1-2 and V is TRBV5-4; TRBD1 agrees at 10 bases. The V and J ends lost 3 bases and 5 bases, in that order; junction bases with no gene match: 7. Germline V gene data show CDR1 as SGHNT and CDR2 as YYREEE (reference sequence). The CDR3 consists of 15 residues. The CDR3 sequence is CASSSPGTGEYGYTF. The CDR3 DNA follows: TGTGCCAGCAGCTCACCCGGGACAGGGGAATATGGCTACACCTTC. The entire variable domain, with the rest obtained from reference TRBV5-4 and TRBJ1-2, is as follows: ETGVTQSPTHLIKTRGQQVTLRCSSQSGHNTVSWYQQALGQGPQFIFQYYREEENGRGNFPPRFSGLQFPNYSSELNVNALELDDSALYLCASSSPGTGEYGYTFGSGTRLTVV.

This clone turned up a few times. The chain is built from TRBV11-2 and TRBJ2-7, with 11 bases lining up with TRBD1. The CDR3 has 19 residues. Germline-derived CDR1 and CDR2 are SGHAT and FQNNGV. V lost 3 bases and J lost 2; bases outside the gene matches: 15. CDR3 in DNA: TGTGCCAGCAGCTTTAACATGGACAGGGGGCCTCATGAAACCTACGAGCAGTACGTC. Protein product: CASSFNMDRGPHETYEQYV.

This clone has a single count. The V and J genes are TRBV29-1 and TRBJ1-1, with D possibly being TRBD1 (5 bases). The length of the CDR3 is 15 residues. V was pared by 6 bases and J by 1 base, with 18 bases between. Per germline, CDR1 SQVTM and CDR2 ANQGSEA. CDR3 nucleotides: TGCAGCGTGGGGGGGGTTCTTGGCTGGAACACTGAAGCTTTCTTT. Its protein product is CSVGGVLGWNTEAFF.

The chain combines TRBV9 with TRBJ1-1, with TRBD1 matching 8 bases. The germline CDR1 and CDR2 sequences are SGDLS and YYNGEE. CDR3 length: 12 amino acids. The ends lost 3 bases at V and 6 bases at J; junction bases unmatched: 1. CDR3 DNA: TGTGCCAGCAGCGCGGGACAGGCTGAAGCTTTCTTT. It specifies CASSAGQAEAFF. The full variable domain, in which reference TRBV9 and TRBJ1-1 provide the parts outside the CDR3, is DSGVTQTPKHLITATGQRVTLRCSPRSGDLSVYWYQQSLDQGLQFLIQYYNGEERAKGNILERFSAQQFPDLHSELNLSSLELGDSALYFCASSAGQAEAFFGQGTRLTVV.

The chain recombines TRBV19 with TRBJ2-1, with TRBD2 matching 13 bases. The CDR3 sequence is 15 residues long. The V gene end was trimmed by 7 bases and the J gene end by 7 bases; junction bases not matched to a gene: 7. Per germline, CDR1 LNHDA and CDR2 SQIVND (reference sequence). For the CDR3, the DNA is TGTGCCAGTAAGCCGGGACTAGCGGGAAGGAATGAGCAGTTCTTC. Translated, it gives CASKPGLAGRNEQFF.

The chain carries TRBV7-2 and TRBJ1-5; D is unclear. CDR3 length: 15 residues. The ends were cut back, 0 bases at V and 7 bases at J, with 13 bases in the middle. Germline V lookup: CDR1 SGHTA, CDR2 FQGNSA. CDR3 nucleotide sequence: TGTGCCAGCAGCTTAGCTTCAGGTCGGGGACAGCCCCAGCATTTT. It codes for CASSLASGRGQPQHF.

V usage is TRBV29-1 and J usage is TRBJ2-5; D perhaps matches TRBD2 (6 bases). Trimming left V 3 bases short and J 5 bases short, with 16 bases between. CDR3 size: 14 residues. Germline CDR1 is SQVTM and CDR2 is ANQGSEA. The CDR3 DNA sequence: TGCAGCGTTGAGCAGTGGCAAGGAGGGGAGACCCAGTACTTC. It is translated as CSVEQWQGGETQYF.